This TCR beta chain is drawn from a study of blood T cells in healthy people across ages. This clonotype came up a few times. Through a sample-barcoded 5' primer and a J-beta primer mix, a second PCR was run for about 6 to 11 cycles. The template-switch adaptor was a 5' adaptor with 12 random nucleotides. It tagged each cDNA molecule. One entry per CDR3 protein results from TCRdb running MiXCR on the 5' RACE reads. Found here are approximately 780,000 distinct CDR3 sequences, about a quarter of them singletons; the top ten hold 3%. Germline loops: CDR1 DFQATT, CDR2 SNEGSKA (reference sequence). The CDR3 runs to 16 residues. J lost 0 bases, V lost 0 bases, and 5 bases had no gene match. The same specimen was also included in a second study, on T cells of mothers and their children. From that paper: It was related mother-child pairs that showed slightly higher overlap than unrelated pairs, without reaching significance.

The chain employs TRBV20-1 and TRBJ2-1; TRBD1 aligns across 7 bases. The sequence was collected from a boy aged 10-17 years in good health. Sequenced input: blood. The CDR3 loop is CSARDSTGSSYNEQFF. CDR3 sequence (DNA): TGCAGTGCTAGAGATTCGACAGGGAGCTCCTACAATGAGCAGTTCTTC.